The source of this T cell receptor (beta chain) is a study of memory CD4+ T cells and cytomegalovirus serostatus. Study findings and constraints: The CMV-associated TCR signature appears largely within the CD4+ memory repertoire. About 40% of the roughly 160 known CMV-associated TCRbeta sequences appeared in CD4+ memory.

Comments on this clone: Its antigen is undetermined.

Trimming stripped 0 bases from V and 2 bases from J, with 12 bases between. CDR1 SGHRS and CDR2 YFSETQ come from the germline V gene. The CDR3 length is 16 residues. The sort gate was single viable CD3+CD4+CD8-CD45RO+ cells for memory CD4+ T cells. In the study's own analysis: Out-of-frame sequences were removed, leaving a few million distinct TCRbeta sequences. TCRdb keeps only in-frame clones here, not all; method: immunoSEQ multiplex PCR. V, J and clone size are taken as reported in that table, and D and trimming were inferred from the DNA itself. The table lists about 82,000 clones, 80% of them singletons.

The source is an adult in good health and CMV-seronegative. What was sequenced was memory CD4+ T cells from blood. The chain has TRBV5-1 and TRBJ1-5; tentative D call: TRBD1 (5 bases). The DNA for the CDR3 is TGCGCCAGCAGCTTGGACGGGGGGAAAGGCAATCAGCCCCAGCATTTT. Translation: CASSLDGGKGNQPQHF.